This T cell receptor beta chain was recorded in a study of blood T cell repertoires in COVID-19. V dropped 6 bases and J dropped 4 bases, with 9 bases sitting between them. Germline V gene lookup returns CDR1 MDHEN and CDR2 SYDVKM. The CDR3 covers 12 residues. TCRdb keeps only in-frame clones here, not all; method: immunoSEQ multiplex PCR. The data contain around 260,000 clones, roughly 88% of them singletons. Sequences were obtained from peripheral blood. The TCR comes from a woman between 65 and 79 years old with COVID-19, enrolled during active disease. The chain carries TRBV28 and TRBJ1-1; tentative D call: TRBD1 (5 bases). CDR3 in amino acids: CASSPRVTEAFF. The CDR3 region has the DNA TGTGCCAGCAGCCCCAGGGTCACTGAAGCTTTCTTT.